The 26 T cell receptor beta chains presented below share a single source sample, sequenced in a study of blood T cells in healthy people across ages. A J-beta primer mix and a sample-barcoded 5' primer were used in a second PCR of roughly 6 to 12 cycles. TCRdb independently ran MiXCR on the 5' RACE reads; one entry per CDR3 protein. The sample has roughly 1.9 million distinct CDR3 sequences; around 42% are singletons. The sequenced sample was blood. All receptors come from a human donor in good health.

V usage is TRBV10-3 and J usage is TRBJ2-7, with a tentative D call TRBD2 (5 bases). The J call may not be correct, given that the DNA end is closer to TRBJ2-5. This CDR3 comprises 14 residues. Germline V gene lookup returns CDR1 ENHRY and CDR2 SYGVKD. CDR3 nucleotides: TGTGCCATCAGATCAGCAGAGGGCGAAGGGACCCAGTACTTC. This translates into CAIRSAEGEGTQYF.

The CDR3 region is CSVEAQNSYEQYF. The CDR3 nucleotides are TGCAGCGTTGAAGCCCAGAACTCCTACGAGCAGTACTTC. The gene calls are TRBV29-1 and TRBJ2-7; D is unclear. The V and J ends lost 1 base and 0 bases respectively, with 7 bases between them. Looked up from germline, CDR1 is SQVTM and CDR2 is ANQGSEA. The CDR3 consists of 13 residues.

The chain employs TRBV6-9 and TRBJ2-7; possible D gene TRBD2, 6 bases. Trimming left V 5 bases short and J 7 bases short, with 21 bases between. The CDR3 length is 15 residues. Per germline, CDR1 MNHGY and CDR2 SVAAGI. Written as DNA, the CDR3 is TGTGCCAGCAGTCAACCCGGGCCCCTGGCGGGGGAGCAGTACTTC. This sequence encodes CASSQPGPLAGEQYF.

This clonotype has just one count. The rearrangement joins TRBV29-1 to TRBJ1-1; D is possibly TRBD1 (6 bases). Trimming took off 4 bases at V and 7 bases at J, with 19 bases between the two ends. The CDR3 loop spans 14 amino acids. Germline V lookup: CDR1 SQVTM, CDR2 ANQGSEA. The CDR3 sequence: CSVAVGGLRVEAFF. In DNA, the CDR3 is TGCAGCGTTGCAGTTGGGGGCCTCCGTGTTGAAGCTTTCTTT.

V gene TRBV4-3 combines with J gene TRBJ1-2; maybe TRBD1 (6 bases). CDR3 size: 17 residues. CDR1 is LGHNA and CDR2 is YSLEER in the germline V gene. Trimming left V 5 bases short and J 1 base short, with 20 bases between. This chain's CDR3 is CASSGVTRTGLNYGYTF. For the CDR3, the DNA is TGCGCCAGCAGCGGGGTGACTCGAACAGGGCTTAACTATGGCTACACCTTC.

In this sample, this clonotype turned up once. One junction end does not reproduce the germline sequence, and a read error may be involved. The rearrangement links TRBV20-1 to TRBJ2-3, with a possible D match to TRBD2 (5 bases). This CDR3 contains 15 residues. Germline V gene data show CDR1 as DFQATT and CDR2 as SNEGSKA (reference sequence). This chain's CDR3 is CSARGPSLSTDTQYF. The DNA of the CDR3 is TGCAGTGCGAGAGGGCCTAGCCTGAGCACAGATACGCAGTATTTT.

Only one count was recorded for this clonotype. The chain is built from TRBV6-2 or TRBV6-3 and TRBJ2-5; D might be TRBD2 (5 bases). This CDR3 comprises 14 residues. Germline V gives CDR1 MNHEY, CDR2 SVGEGT. Between the trimmed V and J ends, which lost 2 bases and 5 bases, there was a span of 12 bases. CDR3 sequence reads: CASSYSLAAETQYF. The CDR3 nucleotides are TGTGCCAGCAGTTACAGCCTAGCTGCCGAGACCCAGTACTTC.

This clonotype was counted ten times or more. The chain recombines TRBV20-1 with TRBJ2-7, with TRBD2 as a possible D gene (6 bases). Germline-derived CDR1 and CDR2 are DFQATT and SNEGSKA (reference sequence). The CDR3 length is 14 residues. Trimming took off 3 bases at V and 5 bases at J, with 17 bases between the two ends. The CDR3 sequence: CSASFSRAGNEQYF. As DNA, the CDR3 is TGCAGTGCTAGCTTCAGTCGTGCGGGAAACGAGCAGTACTTC.

The genes are TRBV29-1 and TRBJ1-1, with 7 nucleotides matching TRBD1. Germline assignment: CDR1 SQVTM and CDR2 ANQGSEA. V lost 1 base to trimming and J lost 0 bases; unmatched junction nucleotides: 2. This CDR3 spans 14 amino acids. CDR3 region: CSVEGQGMNTEAFF. For the CDR3, the DNA is TGCAGCGTTGAAGGACAGGGAATGAACACTGAAGCTTTCTTT.

This clonotype was found once. The V call is TRBV5-1, the J call TRBJ2-5; D is tentatively TRBD1 or TRBD2 (5 bases each). This CDR3 region has 17 residues. Per the germline V gene, CDR1 is SGHRS and CDR2 is YFSETQ. Trimming removed 4 bases from V and 5 bases from J, with 24 bases in between. The CDR3 sequence is CASSLFGQHGGGETQYF. The CDR3 region has the DNA TGCGCCAGCAGCCTATTTGGACAACATGGCGGCGGGGAGACCCAGTACTTC.

A few counts support this clonotype. The chain links TRBV28 to TRBJ2-6; D is unclear. Looked up from germline, CDR1 is MDHEN and CDR2 is SYDVKM. The CDR3 covers 17 residues. The ends were cut back, 5 bases at V and 0 bases at J, with 14 bases in the middle. The CDR3 DNA is TGTGCCAGCAGTACCCCGATGGATAGCTCTGGGGCCAACGTCCTGACTTTC. This translates into CASSTPMDSSGANVLTF. Supplemented by reference TRBV28 and TRBJ2-6, the full variable domain reads DVKVTQSSRYLVKRTGEKVFLECVQDMDHENMFWYRQDPGLGLRLIYFSYDVKMKEKGDIPEGYSVSREKKERFSLILESASTNQTSMYLCASSTPMDSSGANVLTFGAGSRLTVL.

V usage is TRBV12-3 or TRBV12-4 and J usage is TRBJ2-3; a weak D match, TRBD2 (6 bases). The CDR3 is made up of 15 amino acids. Deletions cut 6 bases from V and 3 bases from J, with 16 bases between. The DNA for the CDR3 is TGTGCCAGCAGATCAACCGGGGGACCGACAGATACGCAGTATTTT. Amino acids: CASRSTGGPTDTQYF.

This clonotype has more than one count but fewer than ten. The chain joins TRBV7-6 to TRBJ2-1, with D tentatively TRBD1 (6 bases). This CDR3 has 14 residues. With 3 bases removed from V and 7 bases from J, the gap between germline ends came to 13 bases. Germline values: CDR1 SGHVS, CDR2 FNYEAQ. CDR3 sequence: CASSLGAPSNEQFF. Written as DNA, the CDR3 is TGTGCCAGCAGCTTGGGGGCACCCTCAAATGAGCAGTTCTTC.

The chain carries TRBV7-9 and TRBJ2-1; 10 nucleotides match TRBD2. This CDR3 has 17 residues. V lost 1 base and J lost 4; bases outside the gene matches: 7. Germline V lookup: CDR1 SEHNR, CDR2 FQNEAQ (reference sequence). CDR3 in DNA: TGTGCCAGCAGCTTAGGGCCTTCTAGCGGGGGTTACAATGAGCAGTTCTTC. The encoded protein is CASSLGPSSGGYNEQFF.

The chain links TRBV4-3 to TRBJ2-5; 8 bases are shared with TRBD2. The CDR3 has 14 amino acids. Germline V gene lookup returns CDR1 LGHNA and CDR2 YSLEER. Germline trimming cut 4 bases from V and 3 bases from J; bases unmatched to any gene: 4. CDR3 coding DNA: TGCGCCAGCAGCCCCCAAGCGGGGGAAGAGACCCAGTACTTC. It specifies CASSPQAGEETQYF.

This clonotype has only a few counts. V usage is TRBV10-3 and J usage is TRBJ2-1; D is unresolved. CDR3 length equals 15 residues. Germline V gene lookup returns CDR1 ENHRY and CDR2 SYGVKD. Trimming left V 4 bases short and J 0 bases short, with 10 bases between. The CDR3 coding sequence is TGTGCCATCAGTGTAGGGCGAGACTCCTACAATGAGCAGTTCTTC. It yields the protein CAISVGRDSYNEQFF.

This clonotype has more than one count but fewer than ten. The rearrangement uses TRBV12-5 and TRBJ2-7; D is tentatively TRBD1 or TRBD2 (5 bases each). The CDR3 covers 15 residues. Trimming pared 3 bases from V and 1 base from J, leaving 13 bases between. The V gene's germline CDR1 is LGHNT and CDR2 FRNRAP. CDR3 sequence reads: CASGFWPEGSYEQYF. The CDR3 DNA follows: TGTGCTAGTGGTTTCTGGCCCGAGGGGTCCTACGAGCAGTACTTC. Filled out from reference TRBV12-5 and TRBJ2-7, the complete variable domain reads DARVTQTPRHKVTEMGQEVTMRCQPILGHNTVFWYRQTMMQGLELLAYFRNRAPLDDSGMPKDRFSAEMPDATLATLKIQPSEPRDSAVYFCASGFWPEGSYEQYFGPGTRLTVT.

The genes are TRBV10-3 and TRBJ1-1; D unclear. CDR3 size: 13 residues. Germline assignment: CDR1 ENHRY and CDR2 SYGVKD. V was clipped by 1 base and J by 1 base, with 4 bases between them. The CDR3 spells CAISEWANTEAFF. The CDR3 DNA reads as TGTGCCATCAGTGAGTGGGCGAACACTGAAGCTTTCTTT.

This clonotype was observed a single time. The chain uses TRBV7-9 and TRBJ2-1; D not certain. CDR1 SEHNR and CDR2 FQNEAQ come from the germline V gene (reference sequence). V was trimmed by 3 bases and J by 12 bases, leaving 9 bases between them. The CDR3 length is 11 residues. CDR3 amino acids: CASSFGEGQFF. CDR3 sequence (DNA): TGTGCCAGCAGCTTTGGTGAAGGGCAGTTCTTC.

The V and J genes are TRBV5-1 and TRBJ1-4; D ambiguous. The V end lost 5 bases, the J end lost 7 bases, and 18 bases lay between the germline ends. CDR1 SGHRS and CDR2 YFSETQ come from the germline V gene. The CDR3 is 15 residues long. The CDR3 DNA is TGCGCCAGCAGAAGTGAAATGGGCGCGGGTGAAAAACTGTTTTTT. Encoded protein: CASRSEMGAGEKLFF.

There are many counts of this clonotype. The rearrangement uses TRBV7-8 and TRBJ2-5, with a possible D match to TRBD1 (5 bases). The CDR3 extends over 13 amino acids. Per germline, CDR1 SGHVS and CDR2 FQNEAQ. Trimming took 7 bases from V and 7 from J, leaving 16 bases between them. CDR3 sequence reads: CASTLGASGTQYF. The DNA of the CDR3 is TGTGCCAGCACCCTAGGGGCCTCGGGGACCCAGTACTTC.

This clonotype was seen a few times. The chain is built from TRBV7-2 and TRBJ2-3; D call uncertain. Germline values: CDR1 SGHTA, CDR2 FQGNSA. The CDR3 totals 14 residues. The V and J ends lost 3 bases and 8 bases respectively, with 15 bases between them. In nucleotides, the CDR3 is TGTGCCAGCAGCTTCACCCCAGGTACCGGTACGCAGTATTTT. Its protein product is CASSFTPGTGTQYF. Based on the CDR3 plus reference TRBV7-2 and TRBJ2-3, the full variable domain is GAGVSQSPSNKVTEKGKDVELRCDPISGHTALYWYRQSLGQGLEFLIYFQGNSAPDKSGLPSDRFSAERTGGSVSTLTIQRTQQEDSAVYLCASSFTPGTGTQYFGPGTRLTVL.

The chain recombines TRBV7-9 with TRBJ2-7; D unresolved. The V end lost 4 bases, the J end lost 0 bases, and 13 bases lay between the germline ends. The germline V gene encodes CDR1 SEHNR and CDR2 FQNEAQ (reference sequence). The CDR3 loop spans 15 amino acids. CDR3: CASSSSNTFSYEQYF. DNA of the CDR3: TGTGCCAGCAGCTCCTCCAACACCTTCTCCTACGAGCAGTACTTC. Complete variable domain (other parts from reference TRBV7-9 and TRBJ2-7): DTGVSQNPRHKITKRGQNVTFRCDPISEHNRLYWYRQTLGQGPEFLTYFQNEAQLEKSRLLSDRFSAERPKGSFSTLEIQRTEQGDSAMYLCASSSSNTFSYEQYFGPGTRLTVT.

This clonotype was observed at least ten times. This rearrangement joins TRBV4-1 to TRBJ2-7; TRBD2 matches 8 bases. The CDR3 totals 15 residues. After removal of 1 base from V and 2 bases from J, the junction contained 4 bases not matched to a gene. Germline V gene data show CDR1 as MGHRA and CDR2 as YSYEKL. The CDR3 DNA reads TGCGCCAGCAGCCAAGCCCAGCGGGGGACCTACGAGCAGTACTTC. Protein product: CASSQAQRGTYEQYF.

V and J are TRBV11-2 and TRBJ2-7; D possibly corresponds to TRBD2 (5 bases). The CDR3 contains 14 residues. Germline V gene lookup returns CDR1 SGHAT and CDR2 FQNNGV. The V end was cut by 3 bases, the J end by 3 bases, with 12 bases between. Here the CDR3 reads CASSFEGTFYEQYF. The CDR3 DNA sequence: TGTGCCAGCAGCTTTGAGGGCACTTTCTACGAGCAGTACTTC. Full variable domain (missing parts from reference TRBV11-2 and TRBJ2-7): EAGVAQSPRYKIIEKRQSVAFWCNPISGHATLYWYQQILGQGPKLLIQFQNNGVVDDSQLPKDRFSAERLKGVDSTLKIQPAKLEDSAVYLCASSFEGTFYEQYFGPGTRLTVT.

The V and J genes are TRBV5-5 and TRBJ1-4; D uncertain. The CDR3 covers 14 residues. Trimming took 2 bases from V and 6 from J, leaving 11 bases between them. Germline V gene sequence: CDR1 SGHKS, CDR2 YYEKEE (reference sequence). The CDR3 sequence is CASSLQSAYEKLFF. The CDR3 coding sequence is TGTGCCAGCAGCTTACAGAGTGCCTATGAAAAACTGTTTTTT.